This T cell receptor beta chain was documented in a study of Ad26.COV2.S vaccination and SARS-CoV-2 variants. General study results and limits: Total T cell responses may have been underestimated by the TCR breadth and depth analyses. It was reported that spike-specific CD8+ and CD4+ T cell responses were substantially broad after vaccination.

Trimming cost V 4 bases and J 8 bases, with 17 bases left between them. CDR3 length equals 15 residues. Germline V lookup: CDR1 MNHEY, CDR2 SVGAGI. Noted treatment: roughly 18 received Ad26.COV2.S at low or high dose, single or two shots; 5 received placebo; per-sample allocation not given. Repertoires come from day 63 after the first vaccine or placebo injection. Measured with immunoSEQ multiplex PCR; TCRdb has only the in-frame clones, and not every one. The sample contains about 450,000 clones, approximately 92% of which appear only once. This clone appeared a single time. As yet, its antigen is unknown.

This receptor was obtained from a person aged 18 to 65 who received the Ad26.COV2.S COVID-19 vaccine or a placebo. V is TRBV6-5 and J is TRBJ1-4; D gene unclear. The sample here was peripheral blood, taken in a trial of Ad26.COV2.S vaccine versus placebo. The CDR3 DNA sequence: TGTGCCAGCAGTTCCCAGCTCGTATCGGGGGAAAAACTGTTTTTT. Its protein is CASSSQLVSGEKLFF.